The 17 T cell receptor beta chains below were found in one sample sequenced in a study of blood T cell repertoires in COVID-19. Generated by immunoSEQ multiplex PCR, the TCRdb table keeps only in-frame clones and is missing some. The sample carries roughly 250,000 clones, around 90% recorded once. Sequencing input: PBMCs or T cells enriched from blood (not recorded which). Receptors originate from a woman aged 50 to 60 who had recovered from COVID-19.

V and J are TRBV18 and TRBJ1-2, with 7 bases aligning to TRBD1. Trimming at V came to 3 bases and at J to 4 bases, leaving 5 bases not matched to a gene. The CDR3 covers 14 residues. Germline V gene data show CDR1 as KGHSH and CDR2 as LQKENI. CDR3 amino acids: CASSPLRDSYGYTF. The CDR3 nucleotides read TGTGCCAGCTCACCGCTCCGGGACAGCTATGGCTACACCTTC. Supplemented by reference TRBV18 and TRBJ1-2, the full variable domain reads NAGVMQNPRHLVRRRGQEARLRCSPMKGHSHVYWYRQLPEEGLKFMVYLQKENIIDESGMPKERFSAEFPKEGPSILRIQQVVRGDSAAYFCASSPLRDSYGYTFGSGTRLTVV.

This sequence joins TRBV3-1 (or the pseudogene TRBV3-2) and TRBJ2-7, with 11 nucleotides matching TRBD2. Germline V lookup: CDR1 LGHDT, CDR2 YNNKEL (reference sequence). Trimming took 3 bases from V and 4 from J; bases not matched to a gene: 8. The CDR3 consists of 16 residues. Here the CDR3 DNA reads TGTGCCAGCAGCCACACCGTTAGCGGGAGGGTTTACGAGCAGTACTTC. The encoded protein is CASSHTVSGRVYEQYF.

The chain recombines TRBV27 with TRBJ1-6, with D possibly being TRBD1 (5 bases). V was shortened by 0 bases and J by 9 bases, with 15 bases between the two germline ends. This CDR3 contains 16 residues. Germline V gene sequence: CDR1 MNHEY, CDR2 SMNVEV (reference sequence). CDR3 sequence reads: CASSLSGRAGGSPLHF. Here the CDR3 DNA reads TGTGCCAGCAGTTTATCCGGACGGGCCGGGGGTTCACCCCTCCACTTT.

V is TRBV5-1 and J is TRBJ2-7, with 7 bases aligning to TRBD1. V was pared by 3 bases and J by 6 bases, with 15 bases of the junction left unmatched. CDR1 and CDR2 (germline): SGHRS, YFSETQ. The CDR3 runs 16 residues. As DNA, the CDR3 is TGCGCCAGCAGCTCCGACTCTCGACAGGGTACCGTCGAGCAGTACTTC. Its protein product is CASSSDSRQGTVEQYF.

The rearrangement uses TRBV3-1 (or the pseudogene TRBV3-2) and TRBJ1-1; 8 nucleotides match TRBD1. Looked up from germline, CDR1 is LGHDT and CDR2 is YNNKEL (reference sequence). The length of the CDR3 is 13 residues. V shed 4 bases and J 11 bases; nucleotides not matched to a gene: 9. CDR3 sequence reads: CASSPPGGAGAFF. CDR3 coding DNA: TGTGCCAGCAGCCCCCCAGGGGGCGCCGGGGCTTTCTTT.

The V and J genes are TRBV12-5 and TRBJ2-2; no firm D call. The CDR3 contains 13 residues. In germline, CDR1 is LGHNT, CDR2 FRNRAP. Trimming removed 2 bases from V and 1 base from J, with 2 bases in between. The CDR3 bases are TGTGCTAGTGGTTTGCTGAACACCGGGGAGCTGTTTTTT. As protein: CASGLLNTGELFF. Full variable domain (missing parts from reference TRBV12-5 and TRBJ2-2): DARVTQTPRHKVTEMGQEVTMRCQPILGHNTVFWYRQTMMQGLELLAYFRNRAPLDDSGMPKDRFSAEMPDATLATLKIQPSEPRDSAVYFCASGLLNTGELFFGEGSRLTVL.

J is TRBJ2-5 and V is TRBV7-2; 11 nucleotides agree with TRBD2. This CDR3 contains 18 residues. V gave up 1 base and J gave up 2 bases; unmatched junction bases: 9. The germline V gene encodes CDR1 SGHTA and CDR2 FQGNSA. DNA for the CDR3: TGTGCCAGCAGCTTAGGACGTAGCGGGAGGGGCGTGCAAGAGACCCAGTACTTC. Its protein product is CASSLGRSGRGVQETQYF.

The CDR3 nucleotides read TGTGCCAGCAGCCGTCCCGGGACTGGAATGGGGGCCAACGTCCTGACTTTC. This translates into CASSRPGTGMGANVLTF. The chain combines TRBV7-9 with TRBJ2-6; D is possibly TRBD2 (6 bases). The V gene lost 5 bases and the J gene lost 4 bases, with 18 bases spanning the gap. This CDR3 region has 17 residues. Germline V gives CDR1 SEHNR, CDR2 FQNEAQ (reference sequence).

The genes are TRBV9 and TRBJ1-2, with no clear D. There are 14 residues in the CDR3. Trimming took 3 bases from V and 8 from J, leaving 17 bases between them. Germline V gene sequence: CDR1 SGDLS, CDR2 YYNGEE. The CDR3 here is CASSALPGGVGYTF. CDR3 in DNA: TGTGCCAGCAGCGCCCTCCCCGGCGGGGTCGGCTACACCTTC.

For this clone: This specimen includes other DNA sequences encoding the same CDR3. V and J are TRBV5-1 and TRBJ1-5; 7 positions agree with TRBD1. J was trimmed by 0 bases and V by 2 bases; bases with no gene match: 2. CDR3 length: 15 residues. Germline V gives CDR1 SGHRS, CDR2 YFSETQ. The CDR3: CASSLTGDSNQPQHF. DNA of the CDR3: TGCGCCAGCAGCTTAACAGGGGATAGCAATCAGCCCCAGCATTTT.

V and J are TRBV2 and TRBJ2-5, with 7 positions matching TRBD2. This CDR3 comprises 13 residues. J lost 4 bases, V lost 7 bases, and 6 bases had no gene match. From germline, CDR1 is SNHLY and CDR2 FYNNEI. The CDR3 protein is CASIGGGLETQYF. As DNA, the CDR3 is TGTGCCAGCATTGGGGGAGGGCTAGAGACCCAGTACTTC.

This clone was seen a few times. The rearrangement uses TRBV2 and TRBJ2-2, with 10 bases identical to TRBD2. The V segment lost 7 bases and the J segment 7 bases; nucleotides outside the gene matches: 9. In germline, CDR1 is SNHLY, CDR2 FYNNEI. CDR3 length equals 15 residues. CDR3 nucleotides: TGTGCCAGCACCGGGCTAGCGGGAGTAGACGGGGAGCTGTTTTTT. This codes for CASTGLAGVDGELFF.

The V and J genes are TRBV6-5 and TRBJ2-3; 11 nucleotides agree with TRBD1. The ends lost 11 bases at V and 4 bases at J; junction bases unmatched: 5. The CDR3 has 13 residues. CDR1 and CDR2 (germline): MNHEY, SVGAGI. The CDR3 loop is CAGSGQGADTQYF. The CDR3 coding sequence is TGTGCCGGGTCGGGACAGGGGGCAGATACGCAGTATTTT.

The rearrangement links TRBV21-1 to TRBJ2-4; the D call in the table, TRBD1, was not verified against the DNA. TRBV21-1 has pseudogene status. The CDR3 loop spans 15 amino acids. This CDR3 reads CASSKVGPGGNIQYF. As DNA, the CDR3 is TGTGCCAGCAGCAAAGTTGGTCCAGGGGGGAACATTCAGTACTTC.

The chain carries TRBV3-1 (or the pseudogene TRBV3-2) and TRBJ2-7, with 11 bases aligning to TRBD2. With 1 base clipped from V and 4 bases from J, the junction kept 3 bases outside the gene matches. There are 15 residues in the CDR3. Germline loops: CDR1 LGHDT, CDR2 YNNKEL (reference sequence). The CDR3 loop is CASSQGLAGLYEQYF. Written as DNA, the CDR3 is TGTGCCAGCAGCCAAGGACTAGCGGGGTTGTACGAGCAGTACTTC.

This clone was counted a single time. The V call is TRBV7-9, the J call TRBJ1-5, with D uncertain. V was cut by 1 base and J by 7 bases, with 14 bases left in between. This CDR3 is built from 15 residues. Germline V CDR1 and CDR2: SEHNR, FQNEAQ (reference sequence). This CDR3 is CASSLGAGKDQPQHF. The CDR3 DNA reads TGTGCCAGCAGCTTAGGGGCGGGAAAAGACCAGCCCCAGCATTTT.

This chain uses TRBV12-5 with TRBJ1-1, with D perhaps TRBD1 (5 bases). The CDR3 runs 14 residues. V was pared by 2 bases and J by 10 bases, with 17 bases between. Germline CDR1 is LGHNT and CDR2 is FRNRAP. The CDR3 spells CASGLIGGSLRAFF. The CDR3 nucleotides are TGTGCTAGTGGTTTGATCGGGGGATCCCTTAGAGCTTTCTTT.